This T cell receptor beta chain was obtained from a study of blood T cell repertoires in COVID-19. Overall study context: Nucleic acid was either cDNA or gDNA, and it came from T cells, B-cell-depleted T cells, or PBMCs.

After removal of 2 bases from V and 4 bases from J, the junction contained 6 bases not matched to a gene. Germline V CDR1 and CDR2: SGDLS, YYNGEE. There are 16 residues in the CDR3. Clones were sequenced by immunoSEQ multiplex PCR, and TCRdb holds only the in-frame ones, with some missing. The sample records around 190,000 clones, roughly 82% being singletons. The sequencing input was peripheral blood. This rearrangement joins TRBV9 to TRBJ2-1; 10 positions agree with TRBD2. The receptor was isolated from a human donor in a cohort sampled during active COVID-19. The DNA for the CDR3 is TGTGCCAGCAGCGTCAAACTAGCGGGACAATACAATGAGCAGTTCTTC. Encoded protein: CASSVKLAGQYNEQFF.